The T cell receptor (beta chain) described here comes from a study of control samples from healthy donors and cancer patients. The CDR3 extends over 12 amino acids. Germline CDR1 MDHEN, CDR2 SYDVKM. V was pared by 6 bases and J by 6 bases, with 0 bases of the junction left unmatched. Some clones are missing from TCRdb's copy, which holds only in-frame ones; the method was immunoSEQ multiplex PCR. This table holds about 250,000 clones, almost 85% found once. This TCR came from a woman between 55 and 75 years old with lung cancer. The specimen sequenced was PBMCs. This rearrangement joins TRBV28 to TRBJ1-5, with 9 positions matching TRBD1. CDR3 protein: CASRTGGQPQHF. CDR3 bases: TGTGCCAGCAGGACAGGGGGTCAGCCCCAGCATTTT.